The clone carrying this TCR beta chain appeared once. What it binds is unknown. Germline CDR1 is LGHNA and CDR2 is YSLEER. The CDR3 length is 17 residues. With 0 bases removed from V and 4 bases from J, the gap between germline ends came to 15 bases. Sequenced by immunoSEQ multiplex PCR; TCRdb stores in-frame clones only, minus some. The profile shows about 1.1 million clones, 70% to 80% of them singletons. The data stem from a study of shared clonotypes between healthy human individuals. Study-wide findings and caveats: Apart from blood, nothing was sampled; tissue repertoires likely differ. Larger estimated richness was generally seen in naive subsets than in memory subsets.

This chain connects TRBV4-3 to TRBJ2-2; D gene ambiguous. The origin of this receptor is a man in his late teens or twenties in good health. Some clones in this sample may be carry-over from other donors' samples. Input material: memory CD4+ T cells from PBMCs. Subset denoted: CD45RA-negative fraction. CDR3 region: CASSQDGRPSSTGELFF. The CDR3 nucleotides are TGCGCCAGCAGCCAAGACGGCCGCCCGAGCTCCACCGGGGAGCTGTTTTTT.